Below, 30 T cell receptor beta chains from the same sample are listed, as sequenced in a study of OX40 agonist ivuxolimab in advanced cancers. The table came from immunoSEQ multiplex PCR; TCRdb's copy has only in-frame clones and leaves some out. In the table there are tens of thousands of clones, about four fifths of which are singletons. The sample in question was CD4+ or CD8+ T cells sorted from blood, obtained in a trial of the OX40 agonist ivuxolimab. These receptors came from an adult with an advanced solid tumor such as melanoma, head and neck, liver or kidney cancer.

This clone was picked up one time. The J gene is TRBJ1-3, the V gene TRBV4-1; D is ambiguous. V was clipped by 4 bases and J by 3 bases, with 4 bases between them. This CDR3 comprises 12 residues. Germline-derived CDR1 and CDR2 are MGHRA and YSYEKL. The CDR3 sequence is CASSPHGNTIYF. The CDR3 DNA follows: TGCGCCAGCAGCCCCCATGGAAACACCATATATTTT.

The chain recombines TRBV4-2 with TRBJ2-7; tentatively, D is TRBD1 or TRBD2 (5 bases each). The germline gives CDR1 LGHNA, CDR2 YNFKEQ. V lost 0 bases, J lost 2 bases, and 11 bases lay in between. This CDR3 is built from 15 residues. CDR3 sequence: CASSQEAPGPYEQYF. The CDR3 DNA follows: TGTGCCAGCAGCCAAGAAGCCCCGGGGCCCTACGAGCAGTACTTC.

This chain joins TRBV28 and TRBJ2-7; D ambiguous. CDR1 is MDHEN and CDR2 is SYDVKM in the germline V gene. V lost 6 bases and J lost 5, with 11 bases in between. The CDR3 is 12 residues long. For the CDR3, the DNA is TGTGCCAGCAGCGAGGATTACGACGAGCAGTACTTC. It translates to CASSEDYDEQYF. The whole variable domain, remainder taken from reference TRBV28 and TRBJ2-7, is DVKVTQSSRYLVKRTGEKVFLECVQDMDHENMFWYRQDPGLGLRLIYFSYDVKMKEKGDIPEGYSVSREKKERFSLILESASTNQTSMYLCASSEDYDEQYFGPGTRLTVT.

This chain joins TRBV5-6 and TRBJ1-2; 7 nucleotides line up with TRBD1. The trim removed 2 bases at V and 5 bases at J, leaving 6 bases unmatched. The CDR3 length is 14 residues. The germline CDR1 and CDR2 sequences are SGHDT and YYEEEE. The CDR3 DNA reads TGTGCCAGCAGCTTAGGGGGGACAGTGTATGGCTACACCTTC. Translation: CASSLGGTVYGYTF.

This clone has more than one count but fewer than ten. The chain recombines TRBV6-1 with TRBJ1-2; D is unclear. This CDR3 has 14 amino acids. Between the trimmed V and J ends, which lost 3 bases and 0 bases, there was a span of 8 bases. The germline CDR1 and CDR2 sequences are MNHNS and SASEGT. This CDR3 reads CASSETVANYGYTF. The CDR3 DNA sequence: TGTGCCAGCAGTGAGACGGTTGCTAACTATGGCTACACCTTC.

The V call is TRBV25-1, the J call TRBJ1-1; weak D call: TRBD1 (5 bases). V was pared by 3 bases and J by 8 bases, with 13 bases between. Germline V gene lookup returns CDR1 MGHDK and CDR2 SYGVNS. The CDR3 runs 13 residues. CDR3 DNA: TGTGCCAGCAGTGACGTGGGGGTTAGGGAAGCTTTCTTT. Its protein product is CASSDVGVREAFF.

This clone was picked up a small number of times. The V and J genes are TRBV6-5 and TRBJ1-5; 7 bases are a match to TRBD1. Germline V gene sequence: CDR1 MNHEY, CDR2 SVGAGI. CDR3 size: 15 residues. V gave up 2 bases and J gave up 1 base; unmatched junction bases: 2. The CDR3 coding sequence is TGTGCCAGCAGTTACGCACAGGGGAGCAATCAGCCCCAGCATTTT. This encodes CASSYAQGSNQPQHF.

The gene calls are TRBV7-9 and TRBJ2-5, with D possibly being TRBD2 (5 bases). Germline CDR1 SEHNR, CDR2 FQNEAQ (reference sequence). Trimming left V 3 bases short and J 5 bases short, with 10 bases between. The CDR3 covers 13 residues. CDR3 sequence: CASSFGVRETQYF. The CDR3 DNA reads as TGTGCCAGCAGCTTCGGGGTGCGGGAGACCCAGTACTTC.

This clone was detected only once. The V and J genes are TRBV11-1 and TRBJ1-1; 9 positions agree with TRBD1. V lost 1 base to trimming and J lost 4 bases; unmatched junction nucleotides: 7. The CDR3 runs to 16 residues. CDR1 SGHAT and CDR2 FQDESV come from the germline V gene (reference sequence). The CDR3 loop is CASSLGDREWGTEAFF. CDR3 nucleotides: TGTGCCAGCAGCTTAGGGGACAGGGAATGGGGCACTGAAGCTTTCTTT.

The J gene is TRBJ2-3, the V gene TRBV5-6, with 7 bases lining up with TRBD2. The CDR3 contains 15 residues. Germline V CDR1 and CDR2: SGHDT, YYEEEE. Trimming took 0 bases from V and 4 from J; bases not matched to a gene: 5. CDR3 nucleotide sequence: TGTGCCAGCAGCTTGGGCGGGGGTCCATCAGATACGCAGTATTTT. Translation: CASSLGGGPSDTQYF.

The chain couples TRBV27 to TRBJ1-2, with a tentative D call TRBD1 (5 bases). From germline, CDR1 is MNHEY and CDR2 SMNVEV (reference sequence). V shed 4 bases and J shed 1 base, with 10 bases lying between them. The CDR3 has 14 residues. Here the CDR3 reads CASSYGTDNYGYTF. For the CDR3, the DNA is TGTGCCAGCAGTTACGGGACGGATAACTATGGCTACACCTTC.

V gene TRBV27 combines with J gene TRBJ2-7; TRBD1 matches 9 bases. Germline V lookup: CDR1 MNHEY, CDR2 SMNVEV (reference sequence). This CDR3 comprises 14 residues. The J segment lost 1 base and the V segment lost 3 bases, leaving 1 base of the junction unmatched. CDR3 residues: CASSFGTGSYEQYF. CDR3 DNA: TGTGCCAGCAGTTTTGGGACAGGGTCCTACGAGCAGTACTTC.

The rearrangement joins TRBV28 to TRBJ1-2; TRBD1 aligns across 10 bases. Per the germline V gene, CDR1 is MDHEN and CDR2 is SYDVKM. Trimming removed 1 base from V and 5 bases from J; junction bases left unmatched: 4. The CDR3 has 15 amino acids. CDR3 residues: CASSLSGQGWYGYTF. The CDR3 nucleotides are TGTGCCAGCAGTTTATCGGGACAGGGGTGGTATGGCTACACCTTC.

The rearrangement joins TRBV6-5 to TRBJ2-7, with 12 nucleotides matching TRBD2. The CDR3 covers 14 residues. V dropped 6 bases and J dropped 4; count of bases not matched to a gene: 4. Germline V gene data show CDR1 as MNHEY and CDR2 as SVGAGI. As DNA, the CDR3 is TGTGCCAGCAGGGAGACTAGCGGGAGTTACGAGCAGTACTTC. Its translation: CASRETSGSYEQYF.

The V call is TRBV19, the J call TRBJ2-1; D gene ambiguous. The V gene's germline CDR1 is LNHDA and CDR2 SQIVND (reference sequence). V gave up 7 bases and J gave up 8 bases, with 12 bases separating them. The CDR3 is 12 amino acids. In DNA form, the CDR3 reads TGTGCCAGTAAACGATTAGGCGATGAGCAGTTCTTC. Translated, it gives CASKRLGDEQFF.

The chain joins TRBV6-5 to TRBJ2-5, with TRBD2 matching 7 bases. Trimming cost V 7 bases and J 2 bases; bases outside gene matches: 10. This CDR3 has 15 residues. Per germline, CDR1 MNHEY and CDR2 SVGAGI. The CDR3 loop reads CASTPLGGRQETQYF. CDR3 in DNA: TGTGCCAGCACCCCCCTGGGGGGGAGACAAGAGACCCAGTACTTC.

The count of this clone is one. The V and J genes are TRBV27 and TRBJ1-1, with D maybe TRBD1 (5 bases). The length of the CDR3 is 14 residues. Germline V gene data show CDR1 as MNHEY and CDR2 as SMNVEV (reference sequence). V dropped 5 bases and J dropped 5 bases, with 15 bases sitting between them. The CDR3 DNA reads TGTGCCAGCAGTCTCATGGGGGGAAGGACTGAAGCTTTCTTT. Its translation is CASSLMGGRTEAFF.

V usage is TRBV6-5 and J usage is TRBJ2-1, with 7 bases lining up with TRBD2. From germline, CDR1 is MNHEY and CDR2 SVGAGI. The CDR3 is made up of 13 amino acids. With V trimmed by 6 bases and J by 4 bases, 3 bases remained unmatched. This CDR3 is CASSPGGYNEQFF. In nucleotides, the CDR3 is TGTGCCAGCAGCCCGGGGGGATACAATGAGCAGTTCTTC.

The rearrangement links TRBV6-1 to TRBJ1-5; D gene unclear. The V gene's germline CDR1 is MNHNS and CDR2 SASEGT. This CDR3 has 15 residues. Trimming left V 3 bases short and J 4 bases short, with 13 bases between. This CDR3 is CASSESRTTNQPQHF. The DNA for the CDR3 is TGTGCCAGCAGTGAGTCACGGACCACTAATCAGCCCCAGCATTTT.

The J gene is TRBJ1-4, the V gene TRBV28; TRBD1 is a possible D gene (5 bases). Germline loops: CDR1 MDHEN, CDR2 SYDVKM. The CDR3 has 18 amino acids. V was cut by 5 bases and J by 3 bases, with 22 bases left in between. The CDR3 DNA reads TGTGCCAGCAGTCCTGATAGGCCGGGGGGAAGGCCTAATGAAAAACTGTTTTTT. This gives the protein CASSPDRPGGRPNEKLFF.

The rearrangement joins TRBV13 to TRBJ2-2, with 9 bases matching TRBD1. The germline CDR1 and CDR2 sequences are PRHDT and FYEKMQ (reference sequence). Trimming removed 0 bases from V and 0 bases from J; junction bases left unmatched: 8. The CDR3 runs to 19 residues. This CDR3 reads CASSLGLGQGLPNTGELFF. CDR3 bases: TGTGCCAGCAGCTTAGGGTTGGGACAGGGTTTACCGAACACCGGGGAGCTGTTTTTT.

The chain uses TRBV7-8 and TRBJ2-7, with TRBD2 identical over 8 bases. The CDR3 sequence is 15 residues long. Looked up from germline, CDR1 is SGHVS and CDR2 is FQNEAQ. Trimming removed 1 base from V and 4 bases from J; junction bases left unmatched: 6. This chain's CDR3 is CASSLVQREIYEQYF. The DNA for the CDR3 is TGTGCCAGCAGCTTAGTCCAGCGGGAGATTTACGAGCAGTACTTC.

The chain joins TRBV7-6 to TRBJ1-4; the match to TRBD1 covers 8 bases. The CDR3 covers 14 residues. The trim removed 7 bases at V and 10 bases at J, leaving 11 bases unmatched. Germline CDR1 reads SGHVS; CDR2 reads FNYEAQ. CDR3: CASTQGAGGGKLFF. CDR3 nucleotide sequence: TGTGCCAGCACCCAGGGGGCAGGGGGAGGAAAACTGTTTTTT.

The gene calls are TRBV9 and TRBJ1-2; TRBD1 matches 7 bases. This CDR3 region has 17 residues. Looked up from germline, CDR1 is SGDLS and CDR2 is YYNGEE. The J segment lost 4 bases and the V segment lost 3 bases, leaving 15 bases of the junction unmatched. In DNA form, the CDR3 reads TGTGCCAGCAGCGGACAAAGACCGGGACAGTTCTTCTATGGCTACACCTTC. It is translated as CASSGQRPGQFFYGYTF.

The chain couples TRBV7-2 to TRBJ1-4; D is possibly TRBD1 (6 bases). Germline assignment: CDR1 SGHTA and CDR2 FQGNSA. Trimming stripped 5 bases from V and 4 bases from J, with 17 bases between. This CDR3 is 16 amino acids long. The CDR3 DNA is TGTGCCAGCAGCCCATCCTTGGGGGCGTTTAATGAAAAACTGTTTTTT. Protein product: CASSPSLGAFNEKLFF.

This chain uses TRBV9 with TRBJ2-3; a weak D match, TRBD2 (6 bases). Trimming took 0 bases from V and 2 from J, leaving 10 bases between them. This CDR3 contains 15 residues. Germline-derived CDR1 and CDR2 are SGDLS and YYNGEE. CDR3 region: CASSVGGVYTDTQYF. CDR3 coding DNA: TGTGCCAGCAGCGTAGGGGGGGTTTACACAGATACGCAGTATTTT.

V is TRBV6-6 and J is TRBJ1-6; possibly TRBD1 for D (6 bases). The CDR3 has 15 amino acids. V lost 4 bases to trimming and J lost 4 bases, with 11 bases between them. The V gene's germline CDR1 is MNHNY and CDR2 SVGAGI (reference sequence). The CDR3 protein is CASSSQGPYNSPLHF. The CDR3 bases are TGTGCCAGCAGTTCGCAGGGGCCATATAATTCACCCCTCCACTTT.

The CDR3 is CASSESGQGRSPLHF. As DNA, the CDR3 is TGTGCCAGCAGTGAATCGGGACAGGGACGCTCACCCCTCCACTTT. The chain is built from TRBV2 and TRBJ1-6; 9 bases fit TRBD1. Germline V gene data show CDR1 as SNHLY and CDR2 as FYNNEI. The J segment lost 10 bases and the V segment lost 2 bases, leaving 6 bases of the junction unmatched. The CDR3 is made up of 15 amino acids.

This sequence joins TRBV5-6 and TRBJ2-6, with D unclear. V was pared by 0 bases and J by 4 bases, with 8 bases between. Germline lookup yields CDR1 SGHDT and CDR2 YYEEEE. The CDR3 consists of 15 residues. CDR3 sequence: CASSLVWTGANVLTF. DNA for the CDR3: TGTGCCAGCAGCTTGGTATGGACCGGGGCCAACGTCCTGACTTTC.

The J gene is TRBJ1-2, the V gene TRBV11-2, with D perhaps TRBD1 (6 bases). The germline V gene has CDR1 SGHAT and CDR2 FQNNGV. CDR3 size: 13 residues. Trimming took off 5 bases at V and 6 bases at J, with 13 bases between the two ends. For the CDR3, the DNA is TGTGCCAGCAGCGAGTTCACAGGGAATGGCTACACCTTC. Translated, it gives CASSEFTGNGYTF.